Below, one T cell receptor (beta chain) is given with its context. Its antigen is not known. The record originates from a study of T cells after yellow fever vaccination. Overall study context: Low-cell-number fractions underwent preparation using SMART-Seq v4 Ultra Low Input.

The ends lost 4 bases at V and 7 bases at J; junction bases unmatched: 5. Per the germline V gene, CDR1 is LNHDA and CDR2 is SQIVND (reference sequence). The CDR3 runs 15 residues. Template switching by 5'RACE produced TCR cDNA, adding a universal primer site and UMIs. TCRdb fed the 5' RACE reads into MiXCR, producing one record per CDR3 protein. The sample yields 300,000 or so distinct CDR3 sequences, 13% seen once. Findings of the study overall: By day 5 rather than day 15, the secondary response had peaked, though it was weaker. Post-booster reappearance was seen for most primary-vaccination clones (just under 97% CD4, around 90% CD8).

The chain couples TRBV19 to TRBJ1-6; 9 nucleotides match TRBD1. The specimen comprised CD4+ T cells sorted from PBMCs, sampled 45 days after the yellow fever booster vaccination. This TCR was recovered from a man aged 25-45 years who received the YFV17D yellow fever vaccine. For the CDR3, the DNA is TGTGCCAGTAGTACAACTGGGACAGGGAATTCACCCCTCCACTTT. Amino acids: CASSTTGTGNSPLHF.